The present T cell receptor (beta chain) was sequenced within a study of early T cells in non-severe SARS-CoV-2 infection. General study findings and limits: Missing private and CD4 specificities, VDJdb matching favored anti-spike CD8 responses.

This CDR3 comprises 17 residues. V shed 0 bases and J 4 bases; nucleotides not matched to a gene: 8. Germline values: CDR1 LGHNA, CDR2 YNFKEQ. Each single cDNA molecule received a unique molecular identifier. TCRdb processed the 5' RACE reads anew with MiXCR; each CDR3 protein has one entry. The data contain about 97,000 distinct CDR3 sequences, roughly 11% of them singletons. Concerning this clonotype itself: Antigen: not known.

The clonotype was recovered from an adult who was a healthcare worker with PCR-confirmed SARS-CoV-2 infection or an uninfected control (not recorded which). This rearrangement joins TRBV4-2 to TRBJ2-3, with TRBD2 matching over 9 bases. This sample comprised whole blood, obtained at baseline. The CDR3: CASSQDLRLAAPDTQYF. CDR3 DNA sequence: TGTGCCAGCAGCCAAGATCTTAGACTAGCGGCTCCAGATACGCAGTATTTT.